This T cell receptor (beta chain) emerged from a study of blood T cell repertoires in COVID-19. About the research overall: There were acute and convalescent COVID-19 samples, and they came from the United States, Italy and Spain. T cells, B-cell-depleted T cells, or PBMCs provided the cDNA or gDNA that served as material.

Original analysis: Cell counts per sample came from amplifying reference gene primers. The table came from immunoSEQ multiplex PCR; TCRdb's copy has only in-frame clones and leaves some out. D and trimming were read from the DNA, whereas the V and J calls and clone size are those reported in that table. Of approximately 45,000 clones listed, about 87% are singletons. Looked up from germline, CDR1 is SGHDN and CDR2 is FVKESK. After removal of 0 bases from V and 6 bases from J, the junction contained 16 bases not matched to a gene. This CDR3 region has 18 residues. This chain uses TRBV14 with TRBJ2-7; TRBD1 aligns across 8 bases. This TCR derives from a human donor in a cohort sampled during active COVID-19. Material: peripheral blood. The CDR3 protein is CASSQDSVARSGGREQYF. CDR3 DNA sequence: TGTGCCAGCAGCCAAGATTCCGTTGCCAGGTCAGGGGGCCGCGAGCAGTACTTC.